The 16 T cell receptor beta chains in this list originate from one sample, sequenced in a study of cytomegalovirus exposure and HLA in healthy donors. The PCR contained 60 Vbeta and 13 Jbeta primers. The table came from immunoSEQ multiplex PCR; TCRdb's copy has only in-frame clones and leaves some out. The table shows over 200,000 clones, with over 75% occurring only once. Sequenced input: PBMCs. These receptors were obtained from a human donor in good health.

This sequence joins TRBV20-1 and TRBJ1-1; D possibly corresponds to TRBD1 (5 bases). CDR1 and CDR2 (germline): DFQATT, SNEGSKA (reference sequence). This CDR3 is 11 amino acids long. In nucleotides, the CDR3 is TGCAGGGGGTCCGGGGGTACTGAAGCTTTCTTT. This encodes CRGSGGTEAFF.

This rearrangement joins TRBV28 to TRBJ2-5; the D gene is possibly TRBD1 (5 bases). The DNA end favors TRBJ2-7, so the J call may be wrong. The CDR3 runs 15 residues. Germline lookup yields CDR1 MDHEN and CDR2 SYDVKM. CDR3 nucleotides: TGTGCCAGCAGTTTCCGTAGGGGCACCCCAGGCGAGCAGTACTTC. Protein sequence: CASSFRRGTPGEQYF.

The gene calls are TRBV9 and TRBJ1-4; perhaps TRBD1 as D (6 bases). This CDR3 spans 15 amino acids. V was shortened by 4 bases and J by 4 bases, with 14 bases between the two germline ends. CDR1 is SGDLS, CDR2 YYNGEE, per germline. This chain's CDR3 is CASSPEDRGNEKLFF. In nucleotides, the CDR3 is TGTGCCAGCAGCCCCGAGGACAGAGGTAATGAAAAACTGTTTTTT.

The rearrangement uses TRBV11-3 and TRBJ1-5; possible D gene TRBD1, 5 bases. V dropped 5 bases and J dropped 4 bases, with 12 bases sitting between them. This CDR3 is 14 amino acids long. Germline V lookup: CDR1 SGHNT, CDR2 YENEEA. The CDR3 DNA sequence: TGTGCCAGCAGCCCAGACAGTGCTAATCAGCCCCAGCATTTT. Protein: CASSPDSANQPQHF.

The rearrangement links TRBV7-8 to TRBJ1-5; 7 bases align to TRBD1. The CDR3 covers 17 residues. J lost 0 bases, V lost 2 bases, and 7 bases had no gene match. Germline assignment: CDR1 SGHVS and CDR2 FQNEAQ. The CDR3 protein is CASSLSDRAYSNQPQHF. CDR3 nucleotide sequence: TGTGCCAGCAGCTTATCTGACAGGGCTTATAGCAATCAGCCCCAGCATTTT.

Comment on this clone: An end of the junction differs from the germline gene, which may be a read error. The chain employs TRBV13 and TRBJ2-7; TRBD2 matches 13 bases. The CDR3 totals 16 residues. Germline CDR1 is PRHDT and CDR2 is FYEKMQ (reference sequence). The CDR3 nucleotides read TGTGCCAGCAGCCTACCCGGGACTAGCGGGACCTACGCGCAGTACTTC. It translates to CASSLPGTSGTYAQYF.

The rearrangement uses TRBV5-1 and TRBJ2-3, with 8 positions matching TRBD2. CDR3 length equals 16 residues. From germline, CDR1 is SGHRS and CDR2 YFSETQ. V was clipped by 3 bases and J by 0 bases; unmatched bases: 6. The CDR3 sequence: CASSYPSGFSTDTQYF. The CDR3, as DNA: TGCGCCAGCAGCTATCCTAGCGGGTTCAGCACAGATACGCAGTATTTT.

The chain recombines TRBV5-1 with TRBJ2-2, with 12 bases fitting TRBD2. The CDR3 length is 18 residues. Germline CDR1 and CDR2: SGHRS and YFSETQ. V was clipped by 0 bases and J by 0 bases; unmatched bases: 3. Here the CDR3 reads CASSLGTSGGTNTGELFF. The CDR3 DNA is TGCGCCAGCAGCTTGGGAACTAGCGGGGGGACGAACACCGGGGAGCTGTTTTTT.

V usage is TRBV1 and J usage is TRBJ1-4; the table's D call, TRBD1, has no DNA check behind it. TRBV1 is designated a pseudogene. The CDR3 consists of 16 residues. CDR3: CTSSRTGEVVGEKLFF. The DNA of the CDR3 is TGCACCAGCAGTAGGACAGGGGAGGTAGTAGGTGAAAAACTGTTTTTT.

The V gene is TRBV9, the J gene TRBJ2-7; 9 nucleotides agree with TRBD2. The CDR3 loop spans 18 amino acids. V trimming: 0 bases; J trimming: 2 bases; junction bases outside the gene matches: 12. Germline CDR1 reads SGDLS; CDR2 reads YYNGEE. CDR3: CASSVGSAGTSPTYEQYF. CDR3 nucleotides: TGTGCCAGCAGCGTAGGCTCCGCCGGGACTAGCCCCACCTACGAGCAGTACTTC.

This clone showed up just once. This chain links TRBV5-4 with TRBJ2-3; 8 bases agree with TRBD2. V dropped 3 bases and J dropped 4; count of bases not matched to a gene: 7. In germline, CDR1 is SGHNT, CDR2 YYREEE (reference sequence). This CDR3 comprises 15 residues. The CDR3 region has the DNA TGTGCCAGCAGCTCCGGGACTAGTAGAGCAGATACGCAGTATTTT. As protein: CASSSGTSRADTQYF.

The chain is built from TRBV5-4 and TRBJ1-4, with D uncertain. The CDR3 loop spans 14 amino acids. From germline, CDR1 is SGHNT and CDR2 YYREEE (reference sequence). Deletions cut 4 bases from V and 4 bases from J, with 11 bases between. The CDR3 reads CASSLYSGNEKLFF. Here the CDR3 DNA reads TGTGCCAGCAGCCTATACTCGGGTAATGAAAAACTGTTTTTT. Full variable domain (rest looked up from reference TRBV5-4 and TRBJ1-4): ETGVTQSPTHLIKTRGQQVTLRCSSQSGHNTVSWYQQALGQGPQFIFQYYREEENGRGNFPPRFSGLQFPNYSSELNVNALELDDSALYLCASSLYSGNEKLFFGSGTQLSVL.

This chain joins TRBV15 and TRBJ2-1; D is undetermined. Trimming pared 3 bases from V and 9 bases from J, leaving 15 bases between. Germline V gene sequence: CDR1 LNHNV, CDR2 YYDKDF (reference sequence). The CDR3 spans 14 residues. This chain's CDR3 is CATSRPESLAEQFF. CDR3 nucleotides: TGTGCCACCAGCAGGCCGGAGAGTTTGGCTGAGCAGTTCTTC.

The chain joins TRBV6-4 to TRBJ2-1; 10 bases match TRBD2. From germline, CDR1 is MRHNA and CDR2 SNTAGT. J gave up 4 bases and V 4 bases, and 7 bases lay outside the gene matches. The CDR3 consists of 16 residues. CDR3 amino acids: CASSATSGIGYNEQFF. The CDR3 region has the DNA TGTGCCAGCAGTGCCACTAGCGGGATCGGGTACAATGAGCAGTTCTTC.

The gene calls are TRBV19 and TRBJ2-5; D perhaps matches TRBD2 (5 bases). The V gene's germline CDR1 is LNHDA and CDR2 SQIVND (reference sequence). The V end lost 3 bases, the J end lost 4 bases, and 9 bases lay between the germline ends. This CDR3 contains 13 residues. The DNA of the CDR3 is TGTGCCAGTAGTATCCGGGGTGGAGAGACCCAGTACTTC. The encoded protein is CASSIRGGETQYF.

The chain employs TRBV19 and TRBJ1-4, with no clear D. The V gene's germline CDR1 is LNHDA and CDR2 SQIVND (reference sequence). The CDR3 has 14 residues. The germline V and J ends were trimmed by 3 bases and 6 bases, with 11 bases remaining between them. CDR3 DNA: TGTGCCAGTAGTATCCTGCGGAACGATGAAAAACTGTTTTTT. This sequence encodes CASSILRNDEKLFF. Filled out from reference TRBV19 and TRBJ1-4, the complete variable domain reads DGGITQSPKYLFRKEGQNVTLSCEQNLNHDAMYWYRQDPGQGLRLIYYSQIVNDFQKGDIAEGYSVSREKKESFPLTVTSAQKNPTAFYLCASSILRNDEKLFFGSGTQLSVL.